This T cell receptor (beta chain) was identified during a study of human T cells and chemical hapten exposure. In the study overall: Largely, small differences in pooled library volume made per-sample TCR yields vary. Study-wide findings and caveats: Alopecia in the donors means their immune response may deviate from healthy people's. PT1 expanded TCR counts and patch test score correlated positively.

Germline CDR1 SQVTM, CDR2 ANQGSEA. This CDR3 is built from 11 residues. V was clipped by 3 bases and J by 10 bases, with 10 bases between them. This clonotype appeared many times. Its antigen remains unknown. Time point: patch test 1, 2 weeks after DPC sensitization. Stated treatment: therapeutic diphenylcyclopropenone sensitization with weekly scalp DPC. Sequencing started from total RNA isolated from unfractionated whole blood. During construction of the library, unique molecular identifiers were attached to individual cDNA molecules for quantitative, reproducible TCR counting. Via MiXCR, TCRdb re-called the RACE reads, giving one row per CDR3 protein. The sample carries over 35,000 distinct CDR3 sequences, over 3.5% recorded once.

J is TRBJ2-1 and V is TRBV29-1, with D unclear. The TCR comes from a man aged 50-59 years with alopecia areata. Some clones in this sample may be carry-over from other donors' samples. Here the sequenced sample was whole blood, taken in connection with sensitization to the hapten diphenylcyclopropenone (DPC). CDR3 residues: CSVDSALEQFF. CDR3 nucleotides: TGCAGCGTTGACTCGGCCCTCGAGCAGTTCTTC.